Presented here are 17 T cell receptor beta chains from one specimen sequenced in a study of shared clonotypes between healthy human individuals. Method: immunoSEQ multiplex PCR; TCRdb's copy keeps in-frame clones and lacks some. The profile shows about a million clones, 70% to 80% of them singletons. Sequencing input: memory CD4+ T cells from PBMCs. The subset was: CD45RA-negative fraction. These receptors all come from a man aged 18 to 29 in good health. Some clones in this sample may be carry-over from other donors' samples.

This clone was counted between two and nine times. CDR3 in DNA: TGCGCCAGCAGCTCCCTGACAGGGGAGGTCGCAGATACGCAGTATTTT. As protein: CASSSLTGEVADTQYF. This sequence joins TRBV5-1 and TRBJ2-3, with 8 nucleotides matching TRBD1. The CDR3 is made up of 16 amino acids. Unmatched junction bases numbered 10, after V lost 3 bases and J lost 4 bases. From germline, CDR1 is SGHRS and CDR2 YFSETQ.

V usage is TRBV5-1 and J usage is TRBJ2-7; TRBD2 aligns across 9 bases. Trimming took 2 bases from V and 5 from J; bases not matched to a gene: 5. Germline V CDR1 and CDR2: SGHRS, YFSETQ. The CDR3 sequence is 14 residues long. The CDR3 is CASSFGLASNEQYF. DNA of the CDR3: TGCGCCAGCAGCTTCGGACTAGCGTCCAACGAGCAGTACTTC.

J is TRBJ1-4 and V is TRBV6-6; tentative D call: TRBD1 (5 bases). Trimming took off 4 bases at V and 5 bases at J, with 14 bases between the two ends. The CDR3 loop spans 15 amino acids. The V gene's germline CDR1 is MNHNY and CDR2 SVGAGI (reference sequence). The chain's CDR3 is CASSSQGRRNEKLFF. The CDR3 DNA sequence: TGTGCCAGCAGTTCGCAGGGTAGGCGGAATGAAAAACTGTTTTTT.

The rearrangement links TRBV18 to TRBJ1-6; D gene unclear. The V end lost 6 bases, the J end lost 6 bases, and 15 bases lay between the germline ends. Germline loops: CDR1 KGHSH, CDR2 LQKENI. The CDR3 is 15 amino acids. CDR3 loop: CASSLSGPINSPLHF. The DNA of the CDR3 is TGTGCCAGCTCCCTAAGCGGACCGATTAATTCACCCCTCCACTTT.

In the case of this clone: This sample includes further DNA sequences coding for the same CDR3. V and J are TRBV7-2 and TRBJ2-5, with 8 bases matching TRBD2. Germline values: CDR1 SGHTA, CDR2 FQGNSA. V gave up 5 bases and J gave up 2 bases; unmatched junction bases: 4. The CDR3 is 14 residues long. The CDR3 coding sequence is TGTGCCAGCAGCCCCGGGGGGGCGCAAGAGACCCAGTACTTC. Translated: CASSPGGAQETQYF. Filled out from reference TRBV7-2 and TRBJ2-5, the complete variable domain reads GAGVSQSPSNKVTEKGKDVELRCDPISGHTALYWYRQSLGQGLEFLIYFQGNSAPDKSGLPSDRFSAERTGGSVSTLTIQRTQQEDSAVYLCASSPGGAQETQYFGPGTRLLVL.

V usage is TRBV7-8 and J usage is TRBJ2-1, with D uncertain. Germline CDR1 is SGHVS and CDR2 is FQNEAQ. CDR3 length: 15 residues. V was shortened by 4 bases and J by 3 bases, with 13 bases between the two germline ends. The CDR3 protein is CASSSEAGIYNEQFF. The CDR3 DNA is TGTGCCAGCAGCTCCGAGGCCGGCATCTACAATGAGCAGTTCTTC.

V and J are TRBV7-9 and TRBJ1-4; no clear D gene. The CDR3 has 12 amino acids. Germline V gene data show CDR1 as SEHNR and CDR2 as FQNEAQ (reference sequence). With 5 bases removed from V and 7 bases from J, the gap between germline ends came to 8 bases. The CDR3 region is CASSPAGEKLFF. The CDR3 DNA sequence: TGTGCCAGCAGCCCGGCGGGTGAAAAACTGTTTTTT.

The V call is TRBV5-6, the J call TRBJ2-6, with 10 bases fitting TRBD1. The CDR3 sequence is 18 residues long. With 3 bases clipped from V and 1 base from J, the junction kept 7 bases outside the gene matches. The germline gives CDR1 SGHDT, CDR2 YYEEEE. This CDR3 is CASSWTGGLGSGANVLTF. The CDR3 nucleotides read TGTGCCAGCAGCTGGACAGGGGGACTAGGGTCTGGGGCCAACGTCCTGACTTTC.

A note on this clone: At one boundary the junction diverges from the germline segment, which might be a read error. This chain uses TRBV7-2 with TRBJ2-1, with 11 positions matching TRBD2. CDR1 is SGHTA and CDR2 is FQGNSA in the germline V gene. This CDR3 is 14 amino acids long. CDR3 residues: CASSFVSGRAERIF. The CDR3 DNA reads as TGTGCCAGCAGCTTCGTTAGCGGGAGGGCCGAAAGGATCTTC.

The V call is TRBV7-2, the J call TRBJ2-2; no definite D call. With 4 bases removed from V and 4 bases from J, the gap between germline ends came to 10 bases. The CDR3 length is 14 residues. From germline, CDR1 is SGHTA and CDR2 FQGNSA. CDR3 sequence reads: CASSSPTVTGELFF. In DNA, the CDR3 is TGTGCCAGCAGCTCCCCCACAGTCACCGGGGAGCTGTTTTTT.

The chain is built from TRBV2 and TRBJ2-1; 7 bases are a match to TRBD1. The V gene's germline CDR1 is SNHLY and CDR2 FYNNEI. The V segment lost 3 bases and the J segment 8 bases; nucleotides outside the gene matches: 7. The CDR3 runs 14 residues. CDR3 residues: CASSDQGGQDEQFF. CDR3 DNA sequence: TGTGCCAGCAGTGATCAGGGCGGACAGGATGAGCAGTTCTTC.

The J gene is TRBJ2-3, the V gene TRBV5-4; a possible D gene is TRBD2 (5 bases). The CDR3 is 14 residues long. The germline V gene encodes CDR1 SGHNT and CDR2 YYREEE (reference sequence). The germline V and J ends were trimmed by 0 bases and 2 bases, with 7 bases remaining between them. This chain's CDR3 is CASSLAGNTDTQYF. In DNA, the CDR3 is TGTGCCAGCAGCTTGGCCGGGAACACAGATACGCAGTATTTT.

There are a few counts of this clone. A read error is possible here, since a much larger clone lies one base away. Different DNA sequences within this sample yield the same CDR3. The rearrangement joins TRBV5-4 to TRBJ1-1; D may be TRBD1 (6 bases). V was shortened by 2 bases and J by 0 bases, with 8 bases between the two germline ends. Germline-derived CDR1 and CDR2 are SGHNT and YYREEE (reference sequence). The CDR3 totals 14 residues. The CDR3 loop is CASSLDRMNTEAFF. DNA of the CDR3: TGTGCCAGCAGCTTAGACAGGATGAACACTGAAGCTTTCTTT.

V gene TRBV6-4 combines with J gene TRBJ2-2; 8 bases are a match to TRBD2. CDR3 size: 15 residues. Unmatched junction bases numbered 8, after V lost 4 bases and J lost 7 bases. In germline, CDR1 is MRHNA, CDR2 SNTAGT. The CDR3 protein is CASSGEAGAIGELFF. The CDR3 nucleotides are TGTGCCAGCAGTGGGGAAGCGGGAGCGATCGGGGAGCTGTTTTTT.

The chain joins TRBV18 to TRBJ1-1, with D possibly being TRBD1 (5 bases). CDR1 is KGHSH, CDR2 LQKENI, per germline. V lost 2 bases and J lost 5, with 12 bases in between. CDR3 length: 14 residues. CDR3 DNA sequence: TGTGCCAGCTCACCAGATTCTTGGGGGACTGAAGCTTTCTTT. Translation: CASSPDSWGTEAFF.

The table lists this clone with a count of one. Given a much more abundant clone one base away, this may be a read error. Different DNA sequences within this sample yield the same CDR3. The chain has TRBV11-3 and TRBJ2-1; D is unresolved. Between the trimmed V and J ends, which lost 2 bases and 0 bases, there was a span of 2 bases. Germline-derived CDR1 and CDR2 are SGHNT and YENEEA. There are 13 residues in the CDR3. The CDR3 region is CASSLNSYNEQFF. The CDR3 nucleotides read TGTGCCAGCAGCTTAAACTCCTACAATGAGCAGTTCTTC.

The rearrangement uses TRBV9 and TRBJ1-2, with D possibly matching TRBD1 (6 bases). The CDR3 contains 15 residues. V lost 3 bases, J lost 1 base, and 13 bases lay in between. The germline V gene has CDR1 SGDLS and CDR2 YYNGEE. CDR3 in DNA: TGTGCCAGCAGCGCCCGACAGGAGGTTAACTATGGCTACACCTTC. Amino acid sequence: CASSARQEVNYGYTF.